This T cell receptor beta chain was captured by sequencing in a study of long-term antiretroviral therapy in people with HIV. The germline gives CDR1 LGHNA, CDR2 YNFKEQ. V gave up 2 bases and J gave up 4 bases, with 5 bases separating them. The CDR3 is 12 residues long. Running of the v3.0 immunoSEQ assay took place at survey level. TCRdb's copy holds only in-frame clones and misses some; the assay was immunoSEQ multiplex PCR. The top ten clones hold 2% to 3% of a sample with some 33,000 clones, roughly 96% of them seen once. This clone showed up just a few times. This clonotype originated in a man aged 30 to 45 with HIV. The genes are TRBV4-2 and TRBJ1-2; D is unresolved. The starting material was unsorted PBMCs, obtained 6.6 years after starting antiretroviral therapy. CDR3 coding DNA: TGTGCCAGCAGCCAAAGGTCCTATGGCTACACCTTC. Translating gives CASSQRSYGYTF.